Each of the 25 T cell receptor beta chains below was sequenced from the same sample in a study of human T cells and chemical hapten exposure. MiXCR, applied by TCRdb to the RACE reads, yields one record per CDR3 protein. The sample contains approximately 110,000 distinct CDR3 sequences, 11% of which appear only once. Time point noted: patch test 1, 2 weeks after DPC sensitization. The treatment here: therapeutic diphenylcyclopropenone sensitization with weekly scalp DPC. This specimen was whole blood, taken in connection with sensitization to the hapten diphenylcyclopropenone (DPC). Receptors originate from a woman aged 40 to 50 with alopecia areata. Some clones in this sample may be carry-over from other donors' samples.

This clonotype has a count of ten or more. The chain is built from TRBV18 and TRBJ2-1, with 7 bases lining up with TRBD2. The germline V gene has CDR1 KGHSH and CDR2 LQKENI. The J segment lost 5 bases and the V segment lost 3 bases, leaving 1 base of the junction unmatched. This CDR3 is 13 amino acids long. The CDR3 region has the DNA TGTGCCAGCTCACCCGGACTAGACAATGAGCAGTTCTTC. Residues: CASSPGLDNEQFF. Complete variable domain (other parts from reference TRBV18 and TRBJ2-1): NAGVMQNPRHLVRRRGQEARLRCSPMKGHSHVYWYRQLPEEGLKFMVYLQKENIIDESGMPKERFSAEFPKEGPSILRIQQVVRGDSAAYFCASSPGLDNEQFFGPGTRLTVL.

This clonotype has a count of ten or more. J is TRBJ2-3 and V is TRBV7-2; D ambiguous. Trimming removed 2 bases from V and 4 bases from J, with 16 bases in between. The CDR3 runs 16 residues. CDR1 is SGHTA, CDR2 FQGNSA, per germline. The CDR3, as DNA: TGTGCCAGCAGCTTATATCTCGGGCGTCGGGCAGATACGCAGTATTTT. It is translated as CASSLYLGRRADTQYF.

This clonotype was found many times. The V call is TRBV20-1, the J call TRBJ2-6; D might be TRBD1 (6 bases). CDR3 length equals 13 residues. Looked up from germline, CDR1 is DFQATT and CDR2 is SNEGSKA (reference sequence). V lost 6 bases, J lost 2 bases, and 8 bases lay in between. The CDR3 region has the DNA TGCAGTGCCCCAGGGGCTGGGGCCAACGTCCTGACTTTC. Translating it yields CSAPGAGANVLTF.

This clonotype occurred once. This chain joins TRBV29-1 and TRBJ2-5, with TRBD2 identical over 8 bases. The V and J ends lost 1 base and 5 bases, in that order; junction bases with no gene match: 12. This CDR3 region has 16 residues. The germline gives CDR1 SQVTM, CDR2 ANQGSEA. The CDR3 nucleotides read TGCAGCGTTGAAGGGGCAAGCGGGAGTAGCTTCGAGACCCAGTACTTC. Protein: CSVEGASGSSFETQYF.

This clonotype was observed many times. V and J are TRBV18 and TRBJ2-5; 10 nucleotides align to TRBD1. The length of the CDR3 is 17 residues. Germline V gene lookup returns CDR1 KGHSH and CDR2 LQKENI. Trimming removed 3 bases from V and 4 bases from J; junction bases left unmatched: 11. The CDR3 spells CASSPRDDRGLRETQYF. In nucleotides, the CDR3 is TGTGCCAGCTCACCCCGGGACGACAGGGGGCTTCGAGAGACCCAGTACTTC.

This clonotype was counted at least ten times. J is TRBJ2-1 and V is TRBV18; D gene unclear. Per germline, CDR1 KGHSH and CDR2 LQKENI. V was cut by 3 bases and J by 5 bases, with 11 bases left in between. This CDR3 spans 14 amino acids. The CDR3 region is CASSPLDSNNEQFF. CDR3 DNA: TGTGCCAGCTCACCTTTAGACTCGAACAATGAGCAGTTCTTC. The variable domain in full, completed from reference TRBV18 and TRBJ2-1, reads NAGVMQNPRHLVRRRGQEARLRCSPMKGHSHVYWYRQLPEEGLKFMVYLQKENIIDESGMPKERFSAEFPKEGPSILRIQQVVRGDSAAYFCASSPLDSNNEQFFGPGTRLTVL.

This clonotype occurred a few times. This chain links TRBV6-6 with TRBJ2-1, with 8 nucleotides matching TRBD1. Per the germline V gene, CDR1 is MNHNY and CDR2 is SVGAGI (reference sequence). This CDR3 spans 16 amino acids. V trimming: 0 bases; J trimming: 5 bases; junction bases outside the gene matches: 6. This CDR3 is CASSYSETGVHNEQFF. The CDR3 nucleotides read TGTGCCAGCAGTTACTCGGAGACAGGGGTCCACAATGAGCAGTTCTTC.

This clonotype was found a few times. The CDR3 DNA reads as TGTGCCAGCAGCCCACTAGCGATGTTGGACACCGGGGAGCTGTTTTTT. The encoded protein is CASSPLAMLDTGELFF. The V call is TRBV7-6, the J call TRBJ2-2; TRBD2 agrees at 7 bases. The CDR3 loop spans 16 amino acids. With 5 bases clipped from V and 3 bases from J, the junction kept 9 bases outside the gene matches. Germline CDR1 reads SGHVS; CDR2 reads FNYEAQ.

This clonotype was recorded many times. CDR3 sequence (DNA): TGTGCCGCGACGGGGACAGGCAATTCACCCCTCCACTTT. Translated, it gives CAATGTGNSPLHF. The V gene is TRBV6-2 or TRBV6-3, the J gene TRBJ1-6, with 8 bases matching TRBD1. CDR3 size: 13 residues. V lost 11 bases to trimming and J lost 7 bases; unmatched junction nucleotides: 7. Germline-derived CDR1 and CDR2 are MNHEY and SVGEGT.

This chain uses TRBV14 with TRBJ1-1, with a possible D match to TRBD1 (5 bases). The V end was cut by 6 bases, the J end by 0 bases, with 20 bases between. Germline lookup yields CDR1 SGHDN and CDR2 FVKESK. The CDR3 runs to 17 residues. CDR3 in DNA: TGTGCCAGCAGTCTCGATCCGGGACCGCTCATGAACACTGAAGCTTTCTTT. It yields the protein CASSLDPGPLMNTEAFF.

Details on this clonotype: A much larger clone sits a single nucleotide away, making a read error possible. The chain combines TRBV5-6 with TRBJ2-1; 15 bases agree with TRBD2. The germline gives CDR1 SGHDT, CDR2 YYEEEE. This CDR3 contains 18 residues. This CDR3 is CASSPDGLAGGNYNDQFF. DNA of the CDR3: TGTGCCAGCAGCCCCGACGGACTAGCGGGGGGGAACTACAATGACCAGTTCTTC.

This clonotype was seen many times. V usage is TRBV10-3 and J usage is TRBJ2-5, with D possibly TRBD2 on 5 matching bases. The germline V and J ends were trimmed by 3 bases and 7 bases, with 12 bases remaining between them. Germline CDR1 and CDR2: ENHRY and SYGVKD. The CDR3 consists of 13 residues. As DNA, the CDR3 is TGTGCCATCAGTGAAGGACTTGGAGGGACCCAGTACTTC. Its protein product is CAISEGLGGTQYF.

This clonotype was recorded at least ten times. The chain uses TRBV14 and TRBJ1-1; the D is unclear. V gave up 6 bases and J gave up 3 bases, with 5 bases separating them. CDR1 and CDR2 (germline): SGHDN, FVKESK. The CDR3 is 11 amino acids. The CDR3 DNA reads as TGTGCCAGCAGTAGGGACACTGAAGCTTTCTTT. Translation: CASSRDTEAFF.

This clonotype appeared many times. V usage is TRBV27 and J usage is TRBJ2-3; a possible D gene is TRBD1 (7 bases). The germline V gene has CDR1 MNHEY and CDR2 SMNVEV (reference sequence). Trimming removed 7 bases at V and 3 bases at J, with 20 bases between. The CDR3 contains 16 residues. The CDR3 is CASTPGGGAGTDTQYF. The CDR3 DNA is TGTGCCAGCACTCCAGGAGGGGGCGCGGGGACAGATACGCAGTATTTT.

The chain employs TRBV7-9 and TRBJ1-1, with D tentatively TRBD1 (5 bases). CDR3 size: 14 residues. Germline CDR1 reads SEHNR; CDR2 reads FQNEAQ (reference sequence). V was pared by 7 bases and J by 2 bases, with 14 bases between. The DNA of the CDR3 is TGTGCCAGCACCATAGACAGCCCAAACACTGAAGCTTTCTTT. It is translated as CASTIDSPNTEAFF.

This clonotype came up many times. This chain links TRBV5-4 with TRBJ2-1; weak D call: TRBD1 (5 bases). V was cut by 4 bases and J by 8 bases, with 13 bases left in between. CDR3 length equals 13 residues. CDR1 is SGHNT and CDR2 is YYREEE in the germline V gene (reference sequence). The CDR3 sequence is CASSARDPHEQFF. The CDR3, as DNA: TGTGCCAGCAGCGCCAGGGATCCCCATGAGCAGTTCTTC.

The V call is TRBV6-6, the J call TRBJ1-5, with D perhaps matching TRBD1 (5 bases). Trimming removed 2 bases at V and 0 bases at J, with 14 bases between. Germline assignment: CDR1 MNHNY and CDR2 SVGAGI (reference sequence). CDR3 length: 17 amino acids. The CDR3 DNA sequence: TGTGCCAGCAGTTACGCCGACAGCTATTATAGCAATCAGCCCCAGCATTTT. This sequence encodes CASSYADSYYSNQPQHF.

This clonotype occurred a few times. The chain links TRBV6-2 or TRBV6-3 to TRBJ2-1; 9 nucleotides agree with TRBD2. Germline-derived CDR1 and CDR2 are MNHEY and SVGEGT. The CDR3 spans 13 residues. The trim removed 6 bases at V and 4 bases at J, leaving 1 base unmatched. The DNA for the CDR3 is TGTGCCAGCAGGGGACTAGCTTACAATGAGCAGTTCTTC. Translating gives CASRGLAYNEQFF.

The table lists this clonotype with many counts. V and J are TRBV30 and TRBJ1-1; possibly TRBD1 for D (6 bases). CDR1 is GTSNPN, CDR2 SVGIG, per germline (reference sequence). Trimming removed 3 bases at V and 1 base at J, with 9 bases between. This CDR3 spans 13 amino acids. DNA of the CDR3: TGTGCCTGGAGGGGACATCCGAACACTGAAGCTTTCTTT. Its protein is CAWRGHPNTEAFF.

The chain combines TRBV4-2 with TRBJ1-2, with 7 positions matching TRBD1. Trimming removed 6 bases from V and 0 bases from J; junction bases left unmatched: 7. Germline V gene data show CDR1 as LGHNA and CDR2 as YNFKEQ. The CDR3 spans 15 residues. The CDR3 sequence: CASRGTDRANYGYTF. The CDR3 DNA sequence: TGTGCCAGCAGGGGGACAGACAGGGCTAACTATGGCTACACCTTC.

This chain connects TRBV5-1 to TRBJ2-7; possible D gene TRBD2, 5 bases. The CDR3 extends over 15 amino acids. The V end was cut by 4 bases, the J end by 0 bases, with 14 bases between. Germline CDR1 reads SGHRS; CDR2 reads YFSETQ. The CDR3 loop is CASSPLRVSSYEQYF. In DNA form, the CDR3 reads TGCGCCAGCAGCCCCTTGAGGGTAAGCTCCTACGAGCAGTACTTC.

This clonotype occurred many times. V is TRBV6-4 and J is TRBJ2-6; 11 bases are a match to TRBD1. Trimming cost V 3 bases and J 4 bases; bases outside gene matches: 5. The germline V gene encodes CDR1 MRHNA and CDR2 SNTAGT. The CDR3 is 17 amino acids. The CDR3 DNA reads as TGTGCCAGCAGTGAAGGGGACAGGGGGTTCGGGGCCAACGTCCTGACTTTC. This gives the protein CASSEGDRGFGANVLTF.

This sequence joins TRBV2 and TRBJ2-1; 7 nucleotides agree with TRBD1. The CDR3 is 14 residues long. Germline trimming cut 4 bases from V and 0 bases from J; bases unmatched to any gene: 0. The germline V gene encodes CDR1 SNHLY and CDR2 FYNNEI. CDR3 in DNA: TGTGCCAGCAGTGGACAGGGCTCCTACAATGAGCAGTTCTTC. Amino acids: CASSGQGSYNEQFF. Looking up the rest from reference TRBV2 and TRBJ2-1 gives the full variable domain: EPEVTQTPSHQVTQMGQEVILRCVPISNHLYFYWYRQILGQKVEFLVSFYNNEISEKSEIFDDQFSVERPDGSNFTLKIRSTKLEDSAMYFCASSGQGSYNEQFFGPGTRLTVL.

This clonotype has a handful of counts. The rearrangement uses TRBV28 and TRBJ2-7; D call uncertain. The germline gives CDR1 MDHEN, CDR2 SYDVKM. V was cut by 2 bases and J by 5 bases, with 19 bases left in between. The CDR3 consists of 16 residues. The chain's CDR3 is CASSLGSPGLRDEQYF. The CDR3 DNA follows: TGTGCCAGCAGTTTAGGTTCCCCAGGCCTCCGTGACGAGCAGTACTTC. Variable domain in full (rest from reference TRBV28 and TRBJ2-7): DVKVTQSSRYLVKRTGEKVFLECVQDMDHENMFWYRQDPGLGLRLIYFSYDVKMKEKGDIPEGYSVSREKKERFSLILESASTNQTSMYLCASSLGSPGLRDEQYFGPGTRLTVT.

This clonotype has more than one count but fewer than ten. The chain carries TRBV23-1 and TRBJ2-7, with 10 positions matching TRBD2. TRBV23-1 is labeled an ORF, and its function is uncertain. CDR3 length: 15 amino acids. The V gene end was trimmed by 4 bases and the J gene end by 5 bases; junction bases not matched to a gene: 8. The CDR3 sequence: CASSRRAGGPHEQYF. In nucleotides, the CDR3 is TGCGCCAGCAGTCGGCGAGCGGGAGGGCCGCACGAGCAGTACTTC.